These T cell receptor beta chains were read from a single sample in a study of T cell repertoires in cytomegalovirus infection. TCRdb re-called the reads through MiXCR, storing one row per CDR3 protein. The sample consists of hundreds of thousands of distinct CDR3 sequences, 15% to 20% of them appearing once. Sequencing was carried out using PBMCs. These receptors all come from a human donor in good health (CMV status not recorded). Some clones in this sample may be carry-over from other donors' samples. CDR3s include the opening cysteine and the closing phenylalanine or tryptophan. The order of the fields is V gene, clone size, J gene, CDR3 length, D gene, CDR3 DNA, CDR3 protein. The D gene is left open where the match is weak. The size of a clone is reported for some rows only, either as once, few or many, or as a class for expanded clones.

TRBV7-2	many	TRBJ1-5	13	.	TGTGCCAGCAGCTCTGCTAGGAATCAGCCCCAGCATTTT	CASSSARNQPQHF
TRBV7-9	few	TRBJ1-2	15	TRBD1	TGTGCCAGCAGCCTAGGACAGGGGGCTGTCTATGGCTACACCTTC	CASSLGQGAVYGYTF
TRBV20-1	.	TRBJ2-7	14	TRBD2	TGCAGTGCTGCCGGGACTAGCCGTTCCTACGAGCAGTACTTC	CSAAGTSRSYEQYF
TRBV7-7	.	TRBJ1-3	15	TRBD1	TGTGCTAGCAGCTTAGGGGACAGCTCTGGAAACACCATATATTTT	CASSLGDSSGNTIYF
TRBV6-5	.	TRBJ2-1	16	.	TGTGCCAGCAGTTACCGGGACCGCCCCTCCTACAATGAGCAGTTCTTC	CASSYRDRPSYNEQFF
TRBV19	.	TRBJ1-4	11	.	TGTGCCAGTAGTATCCGGGACAAACTGTTTTTT	CASSIRDKLFF
TRBV2	.	TRBJ1-4	14	.	TGTGCCAGCCGCAGGGACGGAAATAATGAAAAACTGTTTTTT	CASRRDGNNEKLFF
TRBV7-9	many	TRBJ1-1	13	.	TGTGCCAGCAGCTTGACAGGTATCACTGAAGCTTTCTTT	CASSLTGITEAFF
TRBV7-6	.	TRBJ1-5	14	.	TGTGACAGCAGATTAGCGGGGCGTAATCAGCCCCAGCATTTT	CDSRLAGRNQPQHF
TRBV20-1	.	TRBJ2-7	17	.	TGCAGTGCCGCTGACCCTAGAGGGCAGGGCCGGCTGGGAGAGCAGTACTTC	CSAADPRGQGRLGEQYF
TRBV19	many	TRBJ2-1	17	TRBD2	TGTGCCAGTAGTATAGAAGGACTAGCGAATACCTACAATGAGCAGTTCTTC	CASSIEGLANTYNEQFF